This T cell receptor (beta chain) was obtained from a study of blood T cell repertoires in COVID-19. Study overall: Acute and convalescent COVID-19 samples came from the United States, Italy and Spain. From T cells, B-cell-depleted T cells, or PBMCs came the material, which was cDNA or gDNA.

In this sample, this clone turned up once. Per the original methods: Amplifying reference gene primers gave estimates of nucleated cell counts. Generated by immunoSEQ multiplex PCR, the TCRdb table keeps only in-frame clones and is missing some. V and J calls and clone size follow that table, whereas D and trimming were derived from the DNA. The sample yields some 150,000 clones, 87% seen once. This receptor was identified in a man aged 45-65 years with active COVID-19. Sequenced input: peripheral blood.

CDR3 coding DNA: TGTGCCACCCAGGGGTACTATGGCTACACCTTC. Protein sequence: CATQGYYGYTF. The rearrangement joins TRBV25-1 to TRBJ1-2; tentatively, D is TRBD1 (6 bases). Germline lookup yields CDR1 MGHDK and CDR2 SYGVNS. The V end lost 10 bases, the J end lost 3 bases, and 9 bases lay between the germline ends. CDR3 length: 11 residues.